One sample yielded the 17 T cell receptor beta chains listed below, sequenced in a study of T cell changes during pregnancy in multiple sclerosis. The method was immunoSEQ multiplex PCR; TCRdb's version includes in-frame clones alone and lacks a portion of them. The sample carries just over 20,000 clones, roughly 90% recorded once. Sequences were derived from CD8+ T cells from peripheral blood mononuclear cells, sampled in the second trimester of pregnancy. The receptors originated from a female donor in good health, enrolled as a control in a pregnancy study.

The genes are TRBV19 and TRBJ2-1; 8 bases are shared with TRBD2. The CDR3 runs to 15 residues. The V and J ends lost 6 bases and 8 bases, in that order; junction bases with no gene match: 12. The germline V gene has CDR1 LNHDA and CDR2 SQIVND (reference sequence). In DNA form, the CDR3 reads TGTGCCAGTAGCCCCAGGCGAGCGGGAGTAGATGAGCAGTTCTTC. Amino acid sequence: CASSPRRAGVDEQFF. Full variable domain (rest looked up from reference TRBV19 and TRBJ2-1): DGGITQSPKYLFRKEGQNVTLSCEQNLNHDAMYWYRQDPGQGLRLIYYSQIVNDFQKGDIAEGYSVSREKKESFPLTVTSAQKNPTAFYLCASSPRRAGVDEQFFGPGTRLTVL.

This clone was found once. The chain joins TRBV11-2 to TRBJ1-1; possibly TRBD1 for D (6 bases). Germline V lookup: CDR1 SGHAT, CDR2 FQNNGV. This CDR3 contains 14 residues. Trimming removed 3 bases at V and 6 bases at J, with 14 bases between. The CDR3: CASSLQTWGPEAFF. The CDR3 DNA reads as TGTGCCAGCAGCTTGCAAACTTGGGGGCCTGAAGCTTTCTTT.

The chain uses TRBV6-5 and TRBJ2-1; 8 bases are a match to TRBD2. The CDR3 runs to 15 residues. With V trimmed by 2 bases and J by 2 bases, 2 bases remained unmatched. CDR1 and CDR2 from the germline V gene are MNHEY and SVGAGI. CDR3 region: CASSYERGTYNEQFF. The DNA for the CDR3 is TGTGCCAGCAGTTACGAGCGGGGGACCTACAATGAGCAGTTCTTC.

This clone has more than one count but fewer than ten. CDR3 DNA: TGTGCCACCAGCGGGGGGGAAGGGGCCAACGTCCTGACTTTC. Translating gives CATSGGEGANVLTF. V and J are TRBV15 and TRBJ2-6; 7 positions agree with TRBD2. CDR1 and CDR2 (germline): LNHNV, YYDKDF (reference sequence). Trimming took 5 bases from V and 4 from J; bases not matched to a gene: 2. The CDR3 is 14 residues long. Looking up the rest from reference TRBV15 and TRBJ2-6 gives the full variable domain: DAMVIQNPRYQVTQFGKPVTLSCSQTLNHNVMYWYQQKSSQAPKLLFHYYDKDFNNEADTPDNFQSRRPNTSFCFLDIRSPGLGDTAMYLCATSGGEGANVLTFGAGSRLTVL.

The chain has TRBV19 and TRBJ2-2; 7 bases align to TRBD2. CDR1 is LNHDA, CDR2 SQIVND, per germline (reference sequence). V shed 3 bases and J 5 bases; nucleotides not matched to a gene: 12. The CDR3 contains 17 residues. CDR3 sequence (DNA): TGTGCCAGTAGTATGACAATACTAGCGAAAAGGACCGGGGAGCTGTTTTTT. Protein product: CASSMTILAKRTGELFF. Variable domain in full (rest from reference TRBV19 and TRBJ2-2): DGGITQSPKYLFRKEGQNVTLSCEQNLNHDAMYWYRQDPGQGLRLIYYSQIVNDFQKGDIAEGYSVSREKKESFPLTVTSAQKNPTAFYLCASSMTILAKRTGELFFGEGSRLTVL.

The chain has TRBV19 and TRBJ2-1, with TRBD2 identical over 13 bases. CDR3 length equals 14 residues. Germline lookup yields CDR1 LNHDA and CDR2 SQIVND (reference sequence). V lost 8 bases, J lost 6 bases, and 4 bases stayed unmatched. Here the CDR3 reads CASAWTSGSNEQFF. The CDR3 DNA is TGTGCCAGTGCCTGGACTAGCGGGAGCAATGAGCAGTTCTTC.

The rearrangement joins TRBV15 to TRBJ2-3, with TRBD2 identical over 11 bases. Germline V gene lookup returns CDR1 LNHNV and CDR2 YYDKDF (reference sequence). The CDR3 has 15 amino acids. V lost 0 bases, J lost 4 bases, and 0 bases stayed unmatched. The CDR3 here is CATSRDSGGADTQYF. Here the CDR3 DNA reads TGTGCCACCAGCAGAGATAGCGGGGGGGCAGATACGCAGTATTTT.

This clone was seen only a few times. V usage is TRBV2 and J usage is TRBJ1-6; D may be TRBD1 (6 bases). Germline assignment: CDR1 SNHLY and CDR2 FYNNEI. The CDR3 totals 15 residues. The V end lost 5 bases, the J end lost 10 bases, and 18 bases lay between the germline ends. The CDR3 bases are TGTGCCAGCAGTTACAGGGTAGACCTCCGATCACCCCTCCACTTT. Its protein product is CASSYRVDLRSPLHF.

This clone was seen once. The rearrangement uses TRBV12-5 and TRBJ2-3, with D tentatively TRBD2 (6 bases). Germline V lookup: CDR1 LGHNT, CDR2 FRNRAP. The CDR3 runs to 15 residues. V lost 7 bases, J lost 1 base, and 15 bases lay in between. The CDR3 region has the DNA TGTGCTAGTGCTCAATTGGGGGGACGCACAGATACGCAGTATTTT. As protein: CASAQLGGRTDTQYF.

This chain connects TRBV28 to TRBJ2-7; 8 bases line up with TRBD2. The CDR3 contains 13 residues. Germline V gives CDR1 MDHEN, CDR2 SYDVKM. The ends lost 6 bases at V and 1 base at J; junction bases unmatched: 2. The CDR3 protein is CASRPSGSYEQYF. For the CDR3, the DNA is TGTGCCAGCAGGCCTAGCGGGTCCTACGAGCAGTACTTC.

The gene calls are TRBV27 and TRBJ1-2, with D unclear. This CDR3 has 14 residues. CDR1 and CDR2 from the germline V gene are MNHEY and SMNVEV (reference sequence). V was shortened by 2 bases and J by 6 bases, with 13 bases between the two germline ends. Written as DNA, the CDR3 is TGTGCCAGCAGTTTAGGGCCGGGGAGTCATGGCTACACCTTC. Its translation: CASSLGPGSHGYTF.

The chain uses TRBV6-4 and TRBJ2-1; 9 bases match TRBD1. CDR1 MRHNA and CDR2 SNTAGT come from the germline V gene. V lost 0 bases to trimming and J lost 1 base; unmatched junction nucleotides: 1. This CDR3 is built from 16 residues. The CDR3 nucleotides read TGTGCCAGCAGTGACTCTGACAGGGGGTCCTACAATGAGCAGTTCTTC. Amino acid sequence: CASSDSDRGSYNEQFF.

V is TRBV6-4 and J is TRBJ2-3; 7 bases line up with TRBD2. CDR1 MRHNA and CDR2 SNTAGT come from the germline V gene. The CDR3 loop spans 15 amino acids. V lost 3 bases to trimming and J lost 4 bases; unmatched junction nucleotides: 7. The CDR3: CASSDGTSVADTQYF. The DNA of the CDR3 is TGTGCCAGCAGTGATGGAACTAGCGTTGCAGATACGCAGTATTTT.

The chain joins TRBV28 to TRBJ2-7; 7 bases are shared with TRBD2. The CDR3 loop spans 15 amino acids. Germline V gene data show CDR1 as MDHEN and CDR2 as SYDVKM. V trimming: 7 bases; J trimming: 2 bases; junction bases outside the gene matches: 11. CDR3 nucleotide sequence: TGTGCCAGCACCTCGGGGGAGGGGATGGCCTACGAGCAGTACTTC. This translates into CASTSGEGMAYEQYF.

This clone has only one observation. The chain recombines TRBV5-1 with TRBJ2-1, with TRBD2 matching 11 bases. The CDR3 has 15 amino acids. CDR1 and CDR2 from the germline V gene are SGHRS and YFSETQ. V shed 0 bases and J 8 bases; nucleotides not matched to a gene: 4. The CDR3 sequence: CASSLELAGVDEQFF. In nucleotides, the CDR3 is TGCGCCAGCAGCTTGGAACTAGCGGGAGTAGATGAGCAGTTCTTC.

The chain has TRBV6-1 and TRBJ2-1; 8 nucleotides line up with TRBD2. This CDR3 has 15 residues. Trimming removed 3 bases from V and 7 bases from J; junction bases left unmatched: 8. Germline V gene lookup returns CDR1 MNHNS and CDR2 SASEGT. CDR3 region: CASSEENSGINEQFF. DNA for the CDR3: TGTGCCAGCAGTGAGGAAAATAGCGGGATAAATGAGCAGTTCTTC.

The chain links TRBV5-1 to TRBJ2-7; 7 nucleotides match TRBD2. Trimming took 4 bases from V and 5 from J; bases not matched to a gene: 9. The CDR3 covers 14 residues. Per germline, CDR1 SGHRS and CDR2 YFSETQ. The CDR3 coding sequence is TGCGCCAGCAGCCTTCGGGGGGTCCTCGACGAGCAGTACTTC. Amino acids: CASSLRGVLDEQYF.